This TCR beta chain is from a study of CD8 T cells in Susac syndrome. Looking at the study overall: Among the Susac syndrome patients who underwent sequencing, roughly 6 had clinically active disease, while fewer than ten of them were in remission. General study findings and limits: An acknowledgment was made by the study that its TCR sequencing and HLA analysis involved relatively few individuals.

The patients with Susac syndrome satisfied recently defined diagnostic criteria for either definite or probable disease. Notes on this clonotype: Its antigen remains unknown.

Reverse transcription of about 0.5 to 1 ug RNA was carried out with random hexamers. Across 54 Vbeta and 13 Jbeta, TCR beta CDR3 was amplified with immunoSEQ multiplex PCR. TCRdb passed the immunoSEQ multiplex PCR reads through MiXCR, listing each CDR3 protein once. The sample consists of roughly 52,000 distinct CDR3 sequences, about 95% of them appearing once. CDR3 length: 12 amino acids. From germline, CDR1 is LGHNT and CDR2 FRNRAP. V was cut by 6 bases and J by 8 bases, with 13 bases left in between. The V gene is TRBV12-5, the J gene TRBJ1-1; D unclear. Sequenced input: CD8+ T cells from PBMCs. The TCR originated in a human donor with Susac syndrome. The CDR3 protein is CASGPPLREAFF. CDR3 bases: TGTGCTAGTGGCCCGCCCTTGAGAGAAGCTTTCTTT. Together with reference TRBV12-5 and TRBJ1-1, the CDR3 gives the full variable domain: DARVTQTPRHKVTEMGQEVTMRCQPILGHNTVFWYRQTMMQGLELLAYFRNRAPLDDSGMPKDRFSAEMPDATLATLKIQPSEPRDSAVYFCASGPPLREAFFGQGTRLTVV.